The clone carrying this TCR beta chain has a handful of counts. Its specificity is unknown. The data stem from a study of cytotoxic CD8 clonotypes in ibrutinib-treated CLL. The overall study: An average of roughly 270,000 productive templates and about 100,000 productive rearrangements was obtained per sample. Broader study findings: Researchers report that baseline clonality outpaced age-matched healthy donors and tracked circulating CD8+ T-cell counts.

The ends were cut back, 4 bases at V and 8 bases at J, with 15 bases in the middle. Germline V CDR1 and CDR2: SGDLS, YYNGEE. This CDR3 is 13 amino acids long. TCRdb keeps only in-frame clones here, not all; method: immunoSEQ multiplex PCR. The sample lists around 130,000 clones, around four fifths occurring once. Sequenced material: PBMCs, taken after 24 months of ibrutinib treatment. This clonotype originated in a human donor with chronic lymphocytic leukemia. This chain links TRBV9 with TRBJ2-5, with D possibly matching TRBD2 (5 bases). The CDR3 DNA follows: TGTGCCAGCAGCCCAGACCCCCGGGGAACCCAGTACTTC. It specifies CASSPDPRGTQYF.